The 10 T cell receptor beta chains below all came from one sample that was sequenced in a study of cytomegalovirus exposure and HLA in healthy donors. Researchers ran the PCR with 60 Vbeta and 13 Jbeta primers. The data were produced by immunoSEQ multiplex PCR, yet TCRdb's version contains in-frame clones alone and is incomplete. The sample has 110,000 or so clones; around 77% are singletons. Sample: PBMCs. Receptors originate from a woman in her twenties or thirties in good health and CMV-seropositive.

This rearrangement joins TRBV19 to TRBJ2-5; D may be TRBD2 (5 bases). V lost 6 bases and J 7 bases, leaving 12 bases between the germline ends. Germline V gives CDR1 LNHDA, CDR2 SQIVND (reference sequence). This CDR3 contains 12 residues. The CDR3 protein is CASSAGVGTQYF. CDR3 in DNA: TGTGCCAGTAGCGCCGGGGTGGGGACCCAGTACTTC.

The chain carries TRBV19 and TRBJ1-2, with a possible D match to TRBD1 (6 bases). The CDR3 extends over 14 amino acids. V was trimmed by 7 bases and J by 4 bases, leaving 16 bases between them. From germline, CDR1 is LNHDA and CDR2 SQIVND (reference sequence). The CDR3 loop is CASTPSDSIYGYTF. CDR3 in DNA: TGTGCCAGTACCCCCTCGGACAGTATCTATGGCTACACCTTC. The full variable domain, rest sourced from reference TRBV19 and TRBJ1-2, is DGGITQSPKYLFRKEGQNVTLSCEQNLNHDAMYWYRQDPGQGLRLIYYSQIVNDFQKGDIAEGYSVSREKKESFPLTVTSAQKNPTAFYLCASTPSDSIYGYTFGSGTRLTVV.

The V call is TRBV4-1, the J call TRBJ2-1; D gene ambiguous. The CDR3 contains 17 residues. CDR1 and CDR2 from the germline V gene are MGHRA and YSYEKL. Trimming stripped 6 bases from V and 0 bases from J, with 18 bases between. The DNA for the CDR3 is TGCGCCAGCAGTCGCGCCCCCGAACAGAGCTCCTACAATGAGCAGTTCTTC. Amino acid sequence: CASSRAPEQSSYNEQFF.

The rearrangement joins TRBV2 to TRBJ2-5; D uncertain. The CDR3 sequence is 11 residues long. V lost 8 bases and J lost 4, with 8 bases in between. Germline CDR1 is SNHLY and CDR2 is FYNNEI. CDR3 sequence reads: CASLSRETQYF. DNA for the CDR3: TGTGCCAGCCTTAGTCGAGAGACCCAGTACTTC. The complete variable domain, with remaining parts taken from reference TRBV2 and TRBJ2-5, reads EPEVTQTPSHQVTQMGQEVILRCVPISNHLYFYWYRQILGQKVEFLVSFYNNEISEKSEIFDDQFSVERPDGSNFTLKIRSTKLEDSAMYFCASLSRETQYFGPGTRLLVL.

The rearrangement links TRBV6-6 to TRBJ1-1; 8 positions agree with TRBD1. The germline V gene has CDR1 MNHNY and CDR2 SVGAGI (reference sequence). Trimming removed 6 bases from V and 4 bases from J; junction bases left unmatched: 13. The CDR3 loop spans 16 amino acids. CDR3 nucleotide sequence: TGTGCCAGCAGACCGGGACAGGACACGATTGGCACTGAAGCTTTCTTT. It specifies CASRPGQDTIGTEAFF.

The V call is TRBV2, the J call TRBJ2-1; 11 bases agree with TRBD2. Trimming cost V 3 bases and J 4 bases; bases outside gene matches: 5. The germline CDR1 and CDR2 sequences are SNHLY and FYNNEI. The CDR3 contains 16 residues. CDR3: CASSDSSGRGYNEQFF. The CDR3 DNA reads TGTGCCAGCAGTGATAGTAGCGGGAGGGGATACAATGAGCAGTTCTTC.

This clone was seen only once. The gene calls are TRBV5-6 and TRBJ1-2, with D possibly being TRBD1 (5 bases). Germline loops: CDR1 SGHDT, CDR2 YYEEEE. The V end was cut by 0 bases, the J end by 8 bases, with 14 bases between. The CDR3 length is 14 residues. The CDR3 DNA reads as TGTGCCAGCAGCTTGGGTGCAGGGTTCTACGGCTACACCTTC. Translation gives CASSLGAGFYGYTF. Combining the CDR3 with reference TRBV5-6 and TRBJ1-2 gives the whole variable domain DAGVTQSPTHLIKTRGQQVTLRCSPKSGHDTVSWYQQALGQGPQFIFQYYEEEERQRGNFPDRFSGHQFPNYSSELNVNALLLGDSALYLCASSLGAGFYGYTFGSGTRLTVV.

The chain is built from TRBV7-2 and TRBJ1-5; 7 bases agree with TRBD1. The CDR3 is 15 amino acids. The ends lost 3 bases at V and 4 bases at J; junction bases unmatched: 6. The V gene's germline CDR1 is SGHTA and CDR2 FQGNSA. The CDR3 DNA sequence: TGTGCCAGCAGCTTGAGGACAGGCCAGAATCAGCCCCAGCATTTT. It yields the protein CASSLRTGQNQPQHF.

The chain uses TRBV18 and TRBJ1-2; D gene uncertain. The ends were cut back, 5 bases at V and 4 bases at J, with 8 bases in the middle. CDR1 is KGHSH, CDR2 LQKENI, per germline. The CDR3 loop spans 12 amino acids. CDR3 DNA: TGTGCCAGCTCAACAGACCCCTATGGCTACACCTTC. Translating it yields CASSTDPYGYTF.

The rearrangement joins TRBV30 to TRBJ1-5; D is uncertain. Germline V CDR1 and CDR2: GTSNPN, SVGIG (reference sequence). The germline V and J ends were trimmed by 0 bases and 4 bases, with 10 bases remaining between them. The CDR3 covers 14 residues. The CDR3 sequence: CAWSVYNQNQPQHF. The CDR3, as DNA: TGTGCCTGGAGTGTTTATAATCAGAATCAGCCCCAGCATTTT.